This is a list of T cell receptor beta chains from one sample in a study of cytomegalovirus exposure and HLA in healthy donors. Here immunoSEQ multiplex PCR was the method, and the copy in TCRdb shows in-frame clones only, minus some. The sample contains about 84,000 clones, around 68% of which appear only once. The sequenced material came from PBMCs. These receptors all stem from a woman in her thirties or forties in good health and CMV-seropositive. Each CDR3 is given with its conserved first and last residue. The D gene is left open where the match is weak. Expanded clones get a size class; other rows say once, few or many, or leave the size out.

-,TRBV5-8,TRBJ2-3,few,CASSLAPGTRFSTDTQYF,TGTGCCAGCAGCTTGGCACCCGGGACACGATTTAGCACAGATACGCAGTATTTT
-,TRBV6-5,TRBJ2-3,-,CASSYSASERSYTQYF,TGTGCCAGCAGTTACTCGGCTAGCGAGAGGTCATATACGCAGTATTTT
TRBD1,TRBV6-1,TRBJ2-7,-,CASYDRGYEQYF,TGTGCCAGCTATGACAGGGGTTACGAGCAGTACTTC
-,TRBV28,TRBJ1-2,-,CASSPRNYGYTF,TGTGCCAGCAGCCCTCGGAACTATGGCTACACCTTC
TRBD1,TRBV2,TRBJ2-1,few,CASRGIPGQGNNEQFF,TGTGCCAGCAGGGGAATTCCGGGACAGGGGAACAATGAGCAGTTCTTC
TRBD1,TRBV6-6,TRBJ1-1,-,CASTKKQGAQGEAFF,TGTGCCAGCACAAAGAAACAGGGGGCGCAAGGTGAAGCTTTCTTT
-,TRBV5-4,TRBJ2-1,-,CASSLVSGYNEQFF,TGTGCCAGCAGCTTGGTTTCCGGCTACAATGAGCAGTTCTTC
-,TRBV5-1,TRBJ2-7,few,CASSLVAGVYYEQYF,TGCGCCAGCAGCTTGGTGGCAGGGGTTTACTACGAGCAGTACTTC
TRBD1,TRBV30,TRBJ1-2,once,CAWSPLRDRGYYGYTF,TGTGCCTGGAGTCCCCTTCGGGACAGGGGGTACTATGGCTACACCTTC
TRBD2,TRBV5-1,TRBJ2-1,once,CASSSGTSGRGLSYNEQFF,TGCGCCAGCAGCTCGGGGACTAGCGGTCGAGGTTTGTCCTACAATGAGCAGTTCTTC
-,TRBV2,TRBJ1-5,-,CASRRDTNQPQHF,TGTGCCAGCAGACGGGACACCAATCAGCCCCAGCATTTT
-,TRBV28,TRBJ1-1,-,CASSEDRGKNTEAFF,TGTGCCAGCAGTGAGGACAGAGGGAAGAACACTGAAGCTTTCTTT
TRBD2,TRBV5-8,TRBJ2-3,-,CASSPGTSGTDTQYF,TGTGCCAGCAGCCCTGGGACTAGCGGGACAGATACGCAGTATTTT
-,TRBV15,TRBJ1-5,-,CATSQGSGQPQHF,TGTGCCACCAGCCAGGGGAGCGGTCAGCCCCAGCATTTT
TRBD2,TRBV5-4,TRBJ2-2,-,CASSFLTSGAENGELFF,TGTGCCAGCAGCTTCCTGACTAGCGGAGCAGAGAACGGGGAGCTGTTTTTT
TRBD2,TRBV4-3,TRBJ2-7,-,CASSQAITSGSLDEQYF,TGCGCCAGCAGCCAGGCGATAACTAGCGGGAGTCTCGACGAGCAGTACTTC
TRBD1,TRBV19,TRBJ2-5,-,CASSDRAETQYF,TGTGCCAGTAGTGACAGGGCGGAGACCCAGTACTTC
TRBD2,TRBV6-4,TRBJ2-2,-,CASSDSGRATGELFF,TGTGCCAGCAGTGACAGCGGGAGGGCCACCGGGGAGCTGTTTTTT
-,TRBV7-2,TRBJ2-3,few,CASSLALGADTQYF,TGTGCCAGCAGCTTAGCTCTAGGCGCAGATACGCAGTATTTT
TRBD2,TRBV2,TRBJ2-2,once,CASSEARGGAGELFF,TGTGCCAGCAGTGAAGCGCGGGGGGGCGCCGGGGAGCTGTTTTTT
TRBD1,TRBV5-1,TRBJ2-7,few,CASSRGTGGPGEQYF,TGCGCCAGCAGCAGAGGGACAGGGGGACCAGGCGAGCAGTACTTC
TRBD1,TRBV2,TRBJ1-1,-,CASSPRLGQGRPEAFF,TGTGCCAGCAGCCCCCGTTTGGGACAGGGGAGGCCTGAAGCTTTCTTT
-,TRBV29-1,TRBJ2-7,-,CSVQTPAYEQYF,TGCAGCGTTCAGACTCCCGCCTACGAGCAGTACTTC
-,TRBV4-3,TRBJ1-5,-,CASSQARDFNQPQHF,TGCGCCAGCAGCCAGGCCCGGGACTTTAATCAGCCCCAGCATTTT
TRBD2,TRBV10-3,TRBJ2-5,-,CAISGAGGQSQETQYF,TGTGCCATCAGTGGCGCGGGAGGCCAGTCCCAAGAGACCCAGTACTTC
TRBD2,TRBV28,TRBJ2-7,once,CASITSGRVGIRSSYEQYF,TGTGCCAGCATAACTAGCGGGAGGGTGGGGATCCGGAGCTCCTACGAGCAGTACTTC
-,TRBV5-1,TRBJ2-5,once,CASSRGFTVPQETQYF,TGCGCCAGCAGCCGGGGGTTCACGGTCCCTCAAGAGACCCAGTACTTC
-,TRBV28,TRBJ2-7,-,CASSPRATGRYEQYF,TGTGCCAGCAGTCCCCGGGCGACAGGGAGGTACGAGCAGTACTTC
-,TRBV25-1,TRBJ2-7,-,CASSAQGSSYEQYF,TGTGCCAGCAGTGCCCAGGGAAGCTCCTACGAGCAGTACTTC
-,TRBV27,TRBJ2-1,-,CASSEVPRSSYNEQFF,TGTGCCAGCAGCGAAGTTCCAAGGAGCTCCTACAATGAGCAGTTCTTC
-,TRBV7-8,TRBJ2-1,-,CASSLAGSYNEQFF,TGTGCCAGCAGCTTAGCCGGTTCTTACAATGAGCAGTTCTTC
TRBD2,TRBV7-2,TRBJ2-1,-,CASSGGGTSVNNEQFF,TGTGCCAGCAGCGGGGGGGGGACTAGCGTTAACAATGAGCAGTTCTTC
TRBD1,TRBV7-3,TRBJ2-1,-,CASSLASGTGLNEQFF,TGTGCCAGCAGCTTAGCCTCGGGGACAGGGTTGAATGAGCAGTTCTTC
TRBD1,TRBV27,TRBJ1-5,few,CASSHRDSGNQPQHF,TGTGCCAGCAGCCACAGGGACAGTGGCAATCAGCCCCAGCATTTT
TRBD2,TRBV27,TRBJ2-1,few,CASSFTSEGEQFF,TGTGCCAGCAGTTTCACTAGCGAGGGTGAGCAGTTCTTC
-,TRBV5-5,TRBJ1-5,-,CASSFNSNQPQHF,TGTGCCAGCAGCTTTAATAGCAATCAGCCCCAGCATTTT
-,TRBV5-1,TRBJ2-1,-,CASSLEDSSYNEQFF,TGCGCCAGCAGCTTGGAGGACAGTTCCTACAATGAGCAGTTCTTC
TRBD1,TRBV27,TRBJ1-6,-,CASSRQGVDSPLHF,TGTGCCAGCAGCCGACAGGGGGTCGATTCACCCCTCCACTTT
-,TRBV5-1,TRBJ2-1,few,CASSLRGSYNEQFF,TGCGCCAGCAGCTTGCGGGGTTCCTACAATGAGCAGTTCTTC
-,TRBV4-3,TRBJ1-3,-,CASSQDLSLIGNTIYF,TGCGCCAGCAGCCAAGATCTCAGTTTAATTGGAAACACCATATATTTT
TRBD1,TRBV5-1,TRBJ2-7,few,CASSLGTGLYEQYF,TGCGCCAGCAGCTTGGGGACAGGACTCTACGAGCAGTACTTC
TRBD1,TRBV10-2,TRBJ2-5,few,CASSDQTSGGETQYF,TGCGCCAGCAGTGACCAAACTTCAGGGGGAGAGACCCAGTACTTC
-,TRBV5-1,TRBJ2-1,-,CASSLTGNNEQFF,TGCGCCAGCAGCTTGACAGGGAATAATGAGCAGTTCTTC